This passage covers 10 T cell receptor beta chains from one sample sequenced in a study of cytomegalovirus exposure and HLA in healthy donors. It was with 60 Vbeta and 13 Jbeta primers that the PCR ran. TCRdb's copy holds only in-frame clones and misses some; the assay was immunoSEQ multiplex PCR. Altogether about 160,000 clones are present, approximately 85% being singletons, with the ten largest covering under 1%. Sequencing input: PBMCs. These receptors were collected from a girl aged 2 to 10 in good health and CMV-seropositive.

This chain joins TRBV25-1 and TRBJ2-5; TRBD2 might be the D (5 bases). The V gene's germline CDR1 is MGHDK and CDR2 SYGVNS. With 8 bases removed from V and 0 bases from J, the gap between germline ends came to 10 bases. The CDR3 is 13 residues long. As DNA, the CDR3 is TGTGCCAGCCGGCCGGGGTACCAAGAGACCCAGTACTTC. Amino acids: CASRPGYQETQYF.

This clone was recorded only once. V is TRBV5-1 and J is TRBJ2-5; D unresolved. The CDR3 has 11 residues. Germline V gene data show CDR1 as SGHRS and CDR2 as YFSETQ. With 5 bases removed from V and 3 bases from J, the gap between germline ends came to 5 bases. The CDR3 DNA is TGCGCCAGCAGTCTAGAAGAGACCCAGTACTTC. Translated, it gives CASSLEETQYF.

V gene TRBV11-3 combines with J gene TRBJ1-1, with D perhaps matching TRBD1 (6 bases). This CDR3 has 13 amino acids. V was trimmed by 3 bases and J by 7 bases, leaving 12 bases between them. Germline loops: CDR1 SGHNT, CDR2 YENEEA. CDR3 amino acids: CASSFQQGGEAFF. CDR3 coding DNA: TGTGCCAGCAGCTTCCAACAGGGCGGTGAAGCTTTCTTT.

The rearrangement joins TRBV6-4 to TRBJ2-1; 14 nucleotides line up with TRBD2. Germline values: CDR1 MRHNA, CDR2 SNTAGT. The CDR3 has 15 residues. Trimming took 2 bases from V and 8 from J; bases not matched to a gene: 2. This CDR3 reads CASSDGTSGSDEQFF. CDR3 coding DNA: TGTGCCAGCAGTGACGGGACTAGCGGGAGTGATGAGCAGTTCTTC.

The rearrangement joins TRBV29-1 to TRBJ2-1, with 8 nucleotides matching TRBD1. Losses at the gene ends were 6 bases for V and 4 bases for J; bases not matched to a gene: 8. The germline CDR1 and CDR2 sequences are SQVTM and ANQGSEA. The CDR3 loop spans 14 amino acids. CDR3 DNA sequence: TGCAGCGTCGACGGACAGGGAAGATACAATGAGCAGTTCTTC. Residues: CSVDGQGRYNEQFF.

This clone was recorded only once. CDR3 coding DNA: TGTGCCAGCAGTTCTCTAGCGGGATGGGGAGAGACCCAGTACTTC. Its translation is CASSSLAGWGETQYF. V usage is TRBV5-4 and J usage is TRBJ2-5, with 9 nucleotides matching TRBD2. The V gene's germline CDR1 is SGHNT and CDR2 YYREEE (reference sequence). V trimming: 5 bases; J trimming: 4 bases; junction bases outside the gene matches: 9. This CDR3 comprises 15 residues.

This chain links TRBV2 with TRBJ2-3; D remains unclear. CDR3 size: 14 residues. Trimming removed 8 bases from V and 4 bases from J, with 16 bases in between. Germline CDR1 and CDR2: SNHLY and FYNNEI. The CDR3 DNA reads TGTGCCAGCCTGACACTTTTGGTCTCAGATACGCAGTATTTT. It specifies CASLTLLVSDTQYF.

This clone occurred a few times. This clone may be a read error of a much larger clone one base away. The V and J genes are TRBV6-4 and TRBJ2-3; 10 bases map to TRBD2. Germline lookup yields CDR1 MRHNA and CDR2 SNTAGT. The junction had 2 bases not matched to a gene; V was cut back by 5 bases and J by 0 bases. CDR3 length: 15 residues. The CDR3 region has the DNA TGTGCCAGCAGTCAGACTAGCGGGAGCACAGATACGCAGTATTTT. This encodes CASSQTSGSTDTQYF.

The genes are TRBV28 and TRBJ1-5; maybe TRBD1 (5 bases). CDR1 and CDR2 from the germline V gene are MDHEN and SYDVKM. Between the trimmed V and J ends, which lost 5 bases and 9 bases, there was a span of 11 bases. The CDR3 contains 12 residues. The CDR3 loop is CASSTFGGPQHF. CDR3 DNA: TGTGCCAGCAGTACCTTCGGGGGGCCCCAGCATTTT.

The chain has TRBV4-2 and TRBJ2-3; TRBD2 is a possible D gene (5 bases). This CDR3 has 14 amino acids. V gave up 1 base and J gave up 8 bases, with 13 bases separating them. Germline-derived CDR1 and CDR2 are LGHNA and YNFKEQ. The chain's CDR3 is CASSQGEIGGTQYF. In nucleotides, the CDR3 is TGTGCCAGCAGCCAAGGGGAGATAGGAGGTACGCAGTATTTT.